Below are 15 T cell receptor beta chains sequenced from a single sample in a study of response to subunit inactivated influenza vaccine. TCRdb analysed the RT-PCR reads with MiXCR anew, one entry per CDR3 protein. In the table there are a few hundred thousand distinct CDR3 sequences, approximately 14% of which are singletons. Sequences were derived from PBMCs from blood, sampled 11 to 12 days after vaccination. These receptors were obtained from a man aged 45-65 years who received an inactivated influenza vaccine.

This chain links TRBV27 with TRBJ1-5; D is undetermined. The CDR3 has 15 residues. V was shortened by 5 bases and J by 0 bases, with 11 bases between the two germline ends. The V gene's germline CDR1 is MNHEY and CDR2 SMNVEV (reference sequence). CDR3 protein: CASSPRTNSNQPQHF. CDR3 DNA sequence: TGTGCCAGCAGTCCTAGAACAAATAGCAATCAGCCCCAGCATTTT.

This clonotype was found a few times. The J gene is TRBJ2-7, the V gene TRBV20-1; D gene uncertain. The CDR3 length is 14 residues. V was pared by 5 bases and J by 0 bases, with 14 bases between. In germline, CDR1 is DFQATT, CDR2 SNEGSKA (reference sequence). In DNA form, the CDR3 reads TGCAGTGCTTCGCGGACGGAGAGCTCCTACGAGCAGTACTTC. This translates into CSASRTESSYEQYF.

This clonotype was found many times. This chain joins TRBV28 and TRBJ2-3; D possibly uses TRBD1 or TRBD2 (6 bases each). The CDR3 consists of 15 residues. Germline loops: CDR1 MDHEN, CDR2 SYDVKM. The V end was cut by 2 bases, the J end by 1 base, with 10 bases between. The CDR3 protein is CASSLGGQGTDTQYF. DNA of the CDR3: TGTGCCAGCAGTTTAGGGGGGCAGGGCACAGATACGCAGTATTTT.

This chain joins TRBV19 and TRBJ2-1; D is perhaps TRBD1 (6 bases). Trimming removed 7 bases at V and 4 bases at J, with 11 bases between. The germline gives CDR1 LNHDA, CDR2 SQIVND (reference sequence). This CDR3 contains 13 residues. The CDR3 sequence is CASTPRGYNEQFF. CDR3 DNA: TGTGCCAGTACCCCGAGGGGGTACAATGAGCAGTTCTTC.

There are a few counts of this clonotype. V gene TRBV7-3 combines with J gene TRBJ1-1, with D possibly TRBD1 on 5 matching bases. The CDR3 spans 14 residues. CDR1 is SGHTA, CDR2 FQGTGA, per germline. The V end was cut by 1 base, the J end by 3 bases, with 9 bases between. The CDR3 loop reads CASSLIGTDTEAFF. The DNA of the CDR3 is TGTGCCAGCAGCTTAATCGGGACCGACACTGAAGCTTTCTTT. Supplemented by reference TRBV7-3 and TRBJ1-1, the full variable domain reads GAGVSQTPSNKVTEKGKYVELRCDPISGHTALYWYRQSLGQGPEFLIYFQGTGAADDSGLPNDRFFAVRPEGSVSTLKIQRTERGDSAVYLCASSLIGTDTEAFFGQGTRLTVV.

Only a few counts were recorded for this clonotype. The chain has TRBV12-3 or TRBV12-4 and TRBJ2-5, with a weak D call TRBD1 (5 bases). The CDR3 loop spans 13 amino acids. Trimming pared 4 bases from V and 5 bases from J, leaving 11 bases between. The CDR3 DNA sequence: TGTGCCAGCAGTTCAGGGCTTCAGGAGACCCAGTACTTC. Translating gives CASSSGLQETQYF.

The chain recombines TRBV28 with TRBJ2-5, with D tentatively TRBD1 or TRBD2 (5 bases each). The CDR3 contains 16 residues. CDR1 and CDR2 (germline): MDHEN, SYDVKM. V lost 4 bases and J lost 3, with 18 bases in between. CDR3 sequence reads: CASSSPRGGSKETQYF. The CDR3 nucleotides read TGTGCCAGCAGTTCCCCTCGGGGCGGCTCAAAAGAGACCCAGTACTTC. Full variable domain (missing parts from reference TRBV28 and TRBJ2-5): DVKVTQSSRYLVKRTGEKVFLECVQDMDHENMFWYRQDPGLGLRLIYFSYDVKMKEKGDIPEGYSVSREKKERFSLILESASTNQTSMYLCASSSPRGGSKETQYFGPGTRLLVL.

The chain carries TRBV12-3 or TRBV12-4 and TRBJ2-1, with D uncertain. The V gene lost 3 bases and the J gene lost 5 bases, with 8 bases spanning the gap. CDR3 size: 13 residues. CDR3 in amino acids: CASSFYSDNEQFF. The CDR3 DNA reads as TGTGCCAGCAGTTTTTATTCGGACAATGAGCAGTTCTTC.

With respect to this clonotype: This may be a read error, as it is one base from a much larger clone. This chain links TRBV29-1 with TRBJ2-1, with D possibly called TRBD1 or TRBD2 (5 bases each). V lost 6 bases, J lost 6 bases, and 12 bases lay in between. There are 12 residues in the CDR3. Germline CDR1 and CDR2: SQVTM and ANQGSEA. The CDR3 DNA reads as TGCAGCGTAAGAGGGGCAGTCAATGAGCAGTTCTTC. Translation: CSVRGAVNEQFF.

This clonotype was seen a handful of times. Written as DNA, the CDR3 is TGTGCCAGCAGCCAAAGACCCTGGACTGAAGCTTTCTTT. Translating it yields CASSQRPWTEAFF. This chain joins TRBV3-1 and TRBJ1-1; D gene ambiguous. Trimming shortened V by 2 bases and J by 5 bases, and 9 bases separated the two germline ends. This CDR3 is built from 13 residues. Germline assignment: CDR1 LGHDT and CDR2 YNNKEL (reference sequence). The entire variable domain, with the rest obtained from reference TRBV3-1 and TRBJ1-1, is as follows: DTAVSQTPKYLVTQMGNDKSIKCEQNLGHDTMYWYKQDSKKFLKIMFSYNNKELIINETVPNRFSPKSPDKAHLNLHINSLELGDSAVYFCASSQRPWTEAFFGQGTRLTVV.

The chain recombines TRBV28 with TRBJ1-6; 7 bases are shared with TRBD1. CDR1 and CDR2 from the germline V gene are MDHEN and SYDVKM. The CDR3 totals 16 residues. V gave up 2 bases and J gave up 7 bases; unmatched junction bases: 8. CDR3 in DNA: TGTGCCAGCAGTTTAGGAGGGGGCTATAAAAATTCACCCCTCCACTTT. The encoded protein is CASSLGGGYKNSPLHF. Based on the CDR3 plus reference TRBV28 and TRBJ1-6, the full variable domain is DVKVTQSSRYLVKRTGEKVFLECVQDMDHENMFWYRQDPGLGLRLIYFSYDVKMKEKGDIPEGYSVSREKKERFSLILESASTNQTSMYLCASSLGGGYKNSPLHFGNGTRLTVT.

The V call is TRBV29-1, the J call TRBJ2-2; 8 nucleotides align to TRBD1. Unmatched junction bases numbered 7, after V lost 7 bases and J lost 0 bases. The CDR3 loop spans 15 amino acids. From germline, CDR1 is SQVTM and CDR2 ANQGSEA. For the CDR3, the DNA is TGCAGCGGCGATAGGACAGGGACGAACACCGGGGAGCTGTTTTTT. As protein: CSGDRTGTNTGELFF.

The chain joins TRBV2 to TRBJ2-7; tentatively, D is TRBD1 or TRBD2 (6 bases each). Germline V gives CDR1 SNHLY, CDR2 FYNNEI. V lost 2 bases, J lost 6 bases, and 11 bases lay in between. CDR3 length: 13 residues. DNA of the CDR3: TGTGCCAGCAGTGAAACGGGGGCCAGCGAGCAGTACTTC. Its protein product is CASSETGASEQYF. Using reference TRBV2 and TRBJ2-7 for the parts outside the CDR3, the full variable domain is EPEVTQTPSHQVTQMGQEVILRCVPISNHLYFYWYRQILGQKVEFLVSFYNNEISEKSEIFDDQFSVERPDGSNFTLKIRSTKLEDSAMYFCASSETGASEQYFGPGTRLTVT.

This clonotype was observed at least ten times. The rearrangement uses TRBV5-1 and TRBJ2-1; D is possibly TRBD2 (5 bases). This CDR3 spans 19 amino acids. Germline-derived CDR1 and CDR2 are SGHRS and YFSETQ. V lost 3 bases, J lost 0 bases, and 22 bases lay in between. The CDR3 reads CASSWPLAGSVSSYNEQFF. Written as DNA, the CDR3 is TGCGCCAGCAGCTGGCCGTTGGCGGGTAGCGTGAGCTCCTACAATGAGCAGTTCTTC.

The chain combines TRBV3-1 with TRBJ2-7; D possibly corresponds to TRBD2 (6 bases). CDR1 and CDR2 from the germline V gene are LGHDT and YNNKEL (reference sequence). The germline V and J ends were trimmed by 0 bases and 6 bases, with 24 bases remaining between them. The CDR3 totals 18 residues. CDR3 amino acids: CASSQDPGGLVSKTEQYF. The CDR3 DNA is TGTGCCAGCAGCCAAGATCCCGGGGGACTCGTCTCCAAGACCGAGCAGTACTTC.